A single sample gave rise to the 16 T cell receptor beta chains below, sequenced in a study of shared clonotypes between healthy human individuals. CD8 cells classed as naive were CD45RO-negative and positively selected for CCR7, excluding terminally differentiated effector memory CD45RA+ cells. Using immunoSEQ multiplex PCR, the repertoire was profiled, and TCRdb retains in-frame clones only, with some absent. The table has around 2,000,000 clones, less than 95% seen once. Sequences were obtained from naive CD8+ T cells sorted from blood. The receptors here all came from a man aged 18 to 29 in good health.

The chain carries TRBV10-2 and TRBJ2-7, with a possible D match to TRBD1 (5 bases). The CDR3 is made up of 11 amino acids. With 7 bases removed from V and 3 bases from J, the gap between germline ends came to 7 bases. Germline V CDR1 and CDR2: WSHSY, SAAADI. The CDR3 loop reads CASTQGYEQYF. In nucleotides, the CDR3 is TGCGCCAGCACCCAGGGCTACGAGCAGTACTTC.

V and J are TRBV7-2 and TRBJ2-7, with TRBD2 as a possible D gene (6 bases). Germline loops: CDR1 SGHTA, CDR2 FQGNSA. V was clipped by 5 bases and J by 0 bases, with 17 bases between them. The CDR3 is 16 amino acids. In DNA form, the CDR3 reads TGTGCCAGCAGCACTACCCTAACGGGACTCTCCTACGAGCAGTACTTC. It encodes CASSTTLTGLSYEQYF.

The chain carries TRBV28 and TRBJ2-5; D may be TRBD1 or TRBD2 (5 bases each). Germline V CDR1 and CDR2: MDHEN, SYDVKM. V was cut by 6 bases and J by 5 bases, with 19 bases left in between. The CDR3 is 15 amino acids. Here the CDR3 reads CASSLGNGGEETQYF. The DNA for the CDR3 is TGTGCCAGCAGCCTCGGAAATGGGGGAGAGGAGACCCAGTACTTC.

The chain joins TRBV6-1 to TRBJ2-2, with 7 bases lining up with TRBD1. V trimming: 5 bases; J trimming: 6 bases; junction bases outside the gene matches: 6. This CDR3 has 14 amino acids. The germline V gene has CDR1 MNHNS and CDR2 SASEGT. CDR3 protein: CASSSGQVPGELFF. The CDR3 nucleotides are TGTGCCAGCAGTTCCGGACAGGTTCCCGGGGAGCTGTTTTTT.

The chain has TRBV30 and TRBJ1-2, with 7 positions matching TRBD1. CDR1 and CDR2 (germline): GTSNPN, SVGIG (reference sequence). With V trimmed by 3 bases and J by 4 bases, 8 bases remained unmatched. This CDR3 has 14 amino acids. CDR3 region: CAWSQQGSAYGYTF. The CDR3 nucleotides are TGTGCCTGGAGCCAACAGGGGTCTGCCTATGGCTACACCTTC.

This clone was seen only once. The V gene is TRBV19, the J gene TRBJ2-7; D remains unclear. The CDR3 covers 12 residues. The germline V gene has CDR1 LNHDA and CDR2 SQIVND (reference sequence). V shed 5 bases and J shed 6 bases, with 11 bases lying between them. The CDR3 sequence: CASSFPDGEQYF. CDR3 nucleotides: TGTGCCAGTAGTTTTCCGGACGGCGAGCAGTACTTC.

The rearrangement uses TRBV28 and TRBJ1-4; possible D gene TRBD1, 6 bases. Trimming pared 3 bases from V and 3 bases from J, leaving 14 bases between. CDR1 and CDR2 from the germline V gene are MDHEN and SYDVKM. The CDR3 contains 16 residues. The CDR3 coding sequence is TGTGCCAGCAGTTTTGCCCCCGCAGGGGCTAATGAAAAACTGTTTTTT. It codes for CASSFAPAGANEKLFF.

The chain links TRBV7-6 to TRBJ2-1; 10 bases line up with TRBD2. V trimming: 2 bases; J trimming: 6 bases; junction bases outside the gene matches: 7. From germline, CDR1 is SGHVS and CDR2 FNYEAQ. This CDR3 is 16 amino acids long. CDR3 nucleotides: TGTGCCAGCAGCTTAATAGCGGGGGGACCGGCCAATGAGCAGTTCTTC. Its translation: CASSLIAGGPANEQFF. The whole variable domain, filled in from reference TRBV7-6 and TRBJ2-1, reads GAGVSQSPRYKVTKRGQDVALRCDPISGHVSLYWYRQALGQGPEFLTYFNYEAQQDKSGLPNDRFSAERPEGSISTLTIQRTEQRDSAMYRCASSLIAGGPANEQFFGPGTRLTVL.

For the CDR3, the DNA is TGTGCCAGCAGTTCGACCCGACAGGGGAACACTGAAGCTTTCTTT. It yields the protein CASSSTRQGNTEAFF. This chain links TRBV28 with TRBJ1-1; the match to TRBD1 covers 7 bases. CDR1 and CDR2 from the germline V gene are MDHEN and SYDVKM. V shed 4 bases and J 1 base; nucleotides not matched to a gene: 6. The CDR3 covers 15 residues.

V and J are TRBV5-6 and TRBJ1-1, with D perhaps matching TRBD1 (5 bases). Germline V CDR1 and CDR2: SGHDT, YYEEEE. This CDR3 region has 13 residues. V lost 2 bases and J lost 4, with 9 bases in between. The CDR3 spells CASSLPGATEAFF. CDR3 bases: TGTGCCAGCAGCTTACCTGGGGCCACTGAAGCTTTCTTT.

The chain links TRBV25-1 to TRBJ2-1; no definite D call. V was pared by 11 bases and J by 7 bases, with 18 bases between. Germline CDR1 and CDR2: MGHDK and SYGVNS. The CDR3 totals 13 residues. CDR3 DNA sequence: TGTGCCTCTAAAATGGGGTTGAGGAATGAGCAGTTCTTC. Its protein is CASKMGLRNEQFF.

This clone came up once. The rearrangement links TRBV7-6 to TRBJ2-3; 12 bases are shared with TRBD2. Germline V CDR1 and CDR2: SGHVS, FNYEAQ. Unmatched junction bases numbered 11, after V lost 5 bases and J lost 2 bases. The CDR3 length is 18 residues. CDR3 nucleotide sequence: TGTGCCAGCAGCCTACTAGCGGGGGGTCCTGCGTCCACAGATACGCAGTATTTT. This translates into CASSLLAGGPASTDTQYF.

This chain connects TRBV7-6 to TRBJ1-6; D ambiguous. The CDR3 has 12 amino acids. The germline V gene encodes CDR1 SGHVS and CDR2 FNYEAQ. The V and J ends lost 5 bases and 9 bases respectively, with 8 bases between them. The CDR3 bases are TGTGCCAGCAGCGCGTACGGTTCACCCCTCCACTTT. Its translation: CASSAYGSPLHF.

The chain combines TRBV9 with TRBJ2-2, with D maybe TRBD1 (6 bases). Germline loops: CDR1 SGDLS, CDR2 YYNGEE. Trimming pared 4 bases from V and 1 base from J, leaving 14 bases between. CDR3 length: 16 amino acids. The CDR3 nucleotides read TGTGCCAGCAGCCCCACCAGGGGTAAGAACACCGGGGAGCTGTTTTTT. It translates to CASSPTRGKNTGELFF.

CDR3 in DNA: TGTGCCAGCAGCTCCGCGGAAGATAGCAATCAGCCCCAGCATTTT. Residues: CASSSAEDSNQPQHF. The J gene is TRBJ1-5, the V gene TRBV7-9; D ambiguous. Trimming pared 4 bases from V and 0 bases from J, leaving 10 bases between. The length of the CDR3 is 15 residues. Per the germline V gene, CDR1 is SEHNR and CDR2 is FQNEAQ (reference sequence). The entire variable domain, with the rest obtained from reference TRBV7-9 and TRBJ1-5, is as follows: DTGVSQNPRHKITKRGQNVTFRCDPISEHNRLYWYRQTLGQGPEFLTYFQNEAQLEKSRLLSDRFSAERPKGSFSTLEIQRTEQGDSAMYLCASSSAEDSNQPQHFGDGTRLSIL.

The chain recombines TRBV2 with TRBJ2-3; TRBD2 matches 9 bases. Germline loops: CDR1 SNHLY, CDR2 FYNNEI. This CDR3 is 15 amino acids long. V lost 4 bases to trimming and J lost 6 bases; unmatched junction nucleotides: 8. CDR3 nucleotides: TGTGCCAGCAGTGGGCTAGCGGGAAACGGGGATACGCAGTATTTT. It specifies CASSGLAGNGDTQYF. Combining the CDR3 with reference TRBV2 and TRBJ2-3 gives the whole variable domain EPEVTQTPSHQVTQMGQEVILRCVPISNHLYFYWYRQILGQKVEFLVSFYNNEISEKSEIFDDQFSVERPDGSNFTLKIRSTKLEDSAMYFCASSGLAGNGDTQYFGPGTRLTVL.